This T cell receptor (beta chain) was recorded in a study of blood T cell repertoires in COVID-19. Looking at the study overall: Whether acute or convalescent, the COVID-19 samples came from the United States, Italy and Spain. T cells, B-cell-depleted T cells, or PBMCs supplied cDNA or gDNA.

V was clipped by 3 bases and J by 0 bases, with 9 bases between them. Germline loops: CDR1 DFQATT, CDR2 SNEGSKA (reference sequence). This CDR3 has 13 amino acids. How the authors handled the data: Amplification of reference gene primers was used by the study to estimate nucleated cell counts. Profiling relied on immunoSEQ multiplex PCR, and the TCRdb table lists in-frame clones only, not all of them. The V and J calls and clone size are taken from that table; D and trimming were inferred from the DNA. This table has tens of thousands of clones, around 80% appearing once. The sample consisted of peripheral blood. The receptor's source is a woman older than 75 with acute or convalescent COVID-19. J is TRBJ2-7 and V is TRBV20-1; D possibly corresponds to TRBD1 (5 bases). CDR3 nucleotides: TGCAGTGCTAGTTCCCAGGGCTCCTACGAGCAGTACTTC. It encodes CSASSQGSYEQYF.